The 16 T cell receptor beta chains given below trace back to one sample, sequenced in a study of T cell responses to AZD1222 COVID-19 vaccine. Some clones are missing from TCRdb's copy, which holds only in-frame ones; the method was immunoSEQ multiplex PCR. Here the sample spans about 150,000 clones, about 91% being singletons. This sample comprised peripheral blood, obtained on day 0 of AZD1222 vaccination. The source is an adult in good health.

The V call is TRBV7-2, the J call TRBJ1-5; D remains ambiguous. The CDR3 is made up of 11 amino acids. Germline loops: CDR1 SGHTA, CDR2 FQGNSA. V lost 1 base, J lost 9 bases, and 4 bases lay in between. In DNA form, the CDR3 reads TGTGCCAGCAGCTTAGAAGGGCCCCAGCATTTT. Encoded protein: CASSLEGPQHF.

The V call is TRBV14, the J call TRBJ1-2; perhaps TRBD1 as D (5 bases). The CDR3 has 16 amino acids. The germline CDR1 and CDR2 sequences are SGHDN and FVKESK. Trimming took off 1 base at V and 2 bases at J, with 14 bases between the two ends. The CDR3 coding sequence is TGTGCCAGCAGCCAAGGGCGATGGGGGTCAAACTATGGCTACACCTTC. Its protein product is CASSQGRWGSNYGYTF.

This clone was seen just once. Written as DNA, the CDR3 is TGTGCCAGCAGTTACCTCGGGACTAGCCCGGCGGGGCAGTTCTTC. Its protein product is CASSYLGTSPAGQFF. The genes are TRBV6-6 and TRBJ2-1; 9 bases agree with TRBD2. Germline CDR1 and CDR2: MNHNY and SVGAGI (reference sequence). The CDR3 contains 15 residues. V lost 2 bases to trimming and J lost 12 bases; unmatched junction nucleotides: 11.

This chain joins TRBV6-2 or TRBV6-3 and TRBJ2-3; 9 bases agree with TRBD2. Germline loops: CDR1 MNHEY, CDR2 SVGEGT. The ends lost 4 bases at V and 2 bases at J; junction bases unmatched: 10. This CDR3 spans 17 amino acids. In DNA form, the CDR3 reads TGTGCCAGCAGTTCCATAGTTAGCGGGAGACTCACAGATACGCAGTATTTT. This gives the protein CASSSIVSGRLTDTQYF.

This CDR3 reads CASSHSPGANEKLFF. The CDR3 DNA reads as TGTGCCAGCAGCCATTCACCCGGCGCTAATGAAAAACTGTTTTTT. The chain employs TRBV11-2 and TRBJ1-4; no clear D. The CDR3 totals 15 residues. Germline CDR1 is SGHAT and CDR2 is FQNNGV. The ends were cut back, 5 bases at V and 3 bases at J, with 13 bases in the middle.

CDR3 residues: CASTRDTNYGYTF. Written as DNA, the CDR3 is TGTGCCAGCACCCGTGACACGAACTATGGCTACACCTTC. The V gene is TRBV6-5, the J gene TRBJ1-2; unclear D gene. V shed 7 bases and J shed 2 bases, with 11 bases lying between them. This CDR3 has 13 residues. Germline-derived CDR1 and CDR2 are MNHEY and SVGAGI.

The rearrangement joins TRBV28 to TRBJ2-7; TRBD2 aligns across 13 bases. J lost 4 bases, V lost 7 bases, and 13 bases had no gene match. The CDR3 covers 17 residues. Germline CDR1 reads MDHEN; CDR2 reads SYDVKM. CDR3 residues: CASKRIRLAGGEYEQYF. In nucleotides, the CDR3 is TGTGCCAGCAAGCGAATCCGACTAGCGGGAGGAGAGTACGAGCAGTACTTC.

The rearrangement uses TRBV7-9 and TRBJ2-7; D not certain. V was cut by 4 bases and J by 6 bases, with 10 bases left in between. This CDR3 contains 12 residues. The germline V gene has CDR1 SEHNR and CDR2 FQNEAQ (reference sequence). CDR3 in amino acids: CASSSMVSEQYF. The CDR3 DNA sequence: TGTGCCAGCAGCTCGATGGTAAGCGAGCAGTACTTC.

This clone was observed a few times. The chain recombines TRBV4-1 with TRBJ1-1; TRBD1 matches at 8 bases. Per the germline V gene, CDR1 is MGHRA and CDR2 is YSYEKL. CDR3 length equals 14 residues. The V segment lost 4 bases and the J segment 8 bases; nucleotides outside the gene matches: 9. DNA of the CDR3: TGCGCCAGCAGCCTTAGCTTTGGGACAGGCGAAGCTTTCTTT. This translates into CASSLSFGTGEAFF.

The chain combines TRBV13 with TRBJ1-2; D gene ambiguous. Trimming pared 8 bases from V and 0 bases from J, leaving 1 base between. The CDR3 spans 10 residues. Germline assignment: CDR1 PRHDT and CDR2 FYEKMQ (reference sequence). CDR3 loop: CASANYGYTF. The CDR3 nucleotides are TGTGCCAGCGCTAACTATGGCTACACCTTC.

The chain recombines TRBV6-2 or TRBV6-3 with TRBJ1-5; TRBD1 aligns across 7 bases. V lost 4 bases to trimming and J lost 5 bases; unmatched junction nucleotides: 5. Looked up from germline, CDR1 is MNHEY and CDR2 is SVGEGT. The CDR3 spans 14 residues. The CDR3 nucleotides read TGTGCCAGCAGTTGGGACAGAAATTATCAGCCCCAGCATTTT. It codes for CASSWDRNYQPQHF.

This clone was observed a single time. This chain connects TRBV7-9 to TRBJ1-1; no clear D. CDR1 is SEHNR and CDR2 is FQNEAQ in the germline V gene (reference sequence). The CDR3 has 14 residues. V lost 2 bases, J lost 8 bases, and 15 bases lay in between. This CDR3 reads CASSLSRGIGEAFF. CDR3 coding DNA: TGTGCCAGCAGCTTAAGTCGCGGGATAGGGGAAGCTTTCTTT.

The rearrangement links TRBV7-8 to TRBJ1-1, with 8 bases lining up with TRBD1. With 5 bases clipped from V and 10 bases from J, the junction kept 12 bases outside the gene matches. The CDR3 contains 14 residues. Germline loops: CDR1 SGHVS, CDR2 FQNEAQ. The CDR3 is CASSLGQGRSGAFF. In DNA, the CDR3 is TGTGCCAGCAGCCTCGGACAGGGAAGATCTGGAGCTTTCTTT.

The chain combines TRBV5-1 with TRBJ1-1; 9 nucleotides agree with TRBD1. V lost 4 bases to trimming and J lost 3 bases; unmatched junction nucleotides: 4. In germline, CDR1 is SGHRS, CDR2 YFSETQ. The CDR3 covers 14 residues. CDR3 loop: CASSVQGADTEAFF. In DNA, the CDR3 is TGCGCCAGCAGCGTACAGGGGGCGGACACTGAAGCTTTCTTT.

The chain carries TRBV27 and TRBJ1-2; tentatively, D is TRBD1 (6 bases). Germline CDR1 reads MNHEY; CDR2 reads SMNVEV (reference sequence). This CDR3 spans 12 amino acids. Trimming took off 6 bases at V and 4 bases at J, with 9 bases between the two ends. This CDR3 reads CASRQDSYGYTF. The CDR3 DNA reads TGTGCCAGCAGACAGGACAGCTATGGCTACACCTTC.

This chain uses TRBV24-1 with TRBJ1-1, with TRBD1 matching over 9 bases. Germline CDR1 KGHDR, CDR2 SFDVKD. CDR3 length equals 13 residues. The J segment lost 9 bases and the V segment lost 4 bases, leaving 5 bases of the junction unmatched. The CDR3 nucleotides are TGTGCCACCAGTGACAGGACAGGGGCTCAAGCTTTCTTT. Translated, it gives CATSDRTGAQAFF.